The 5 T cell receptor beta chains below come from one sample, sequenced in a study of blood T cells in healthy people across ages. A second PCR, run for roughly 7 to 12 cycles, used a sample-barcoded 5' primer plus a J-beta primer mix. TCRdb ran MiXCR on the 5' RACE reads and lists one entry per CDR3 protein. The data hold over a million distinct CDR3 sequences, with roughly 64% observed a single time. The sample taken for sequencing was blood. These receptors were taken from a man aged 18 to 30 in good health.

This clonotype was seen a few times. V and J are TRBV27 and TRBJ2-1; TRBD2 matches at 10 bases. This CDR3 is 13 amino acids long. Germline lookup yields CDR1 MNHEY and CDR2 SMNVEV (reference sequence). The V segment lost 7 bases and the J segment 8 bases; nucleotides outside the gene matches: 5. The CDR3 loop reads CASMGLAGDEQFF. CDR3 nucleotides: TGTGCCAGCATGGGGCTAGCGGGAGATGAGCAGTTCTTC.

The genes are TRBV30 and TRBJ1-2, with unresolved D. Germline V gene sequence: CDR1 GTSNPN, CDR2 SVGIG (reference sequence). V lost 8 bases and J lost 8, with 21 bases in between. The CDR3 covers 13 residues. CDR3: CAASWTPASGYTF. The DNA for the CDR3 is TGTGCCGCATCCTGGACCCCAGCTAGCGGCTACACCTTC.

The chain joins TRBV9 to TRBJ2-3; TRBD2 is a possible D gene (6 bases). This CDR3 region has 15 residues. The V gene's germline CDR1 is SGDLS and CDR2 YYNGEE. V lost 3 bases to trimming and J lost 2 bases, with 13 bases between them. The CDR3 DNA is TGTGCCAGCAGCGGGGGGGACGGACCCACAGATACGCAGTATTTT. Encoded protein: CASSGGDGPTDTQYF.

This chain joins TRBV7-2 and TRBJ2-3; the D is unclear. This CDR3 is built from 13 residues. V was shortened by 4 bases and J by 4 bases, with 9 bases between the two germline ends. The germline V gene encodes CDR1 SGHTA and CDR2 FQGNSA. The CDR3 DNA reads as TGTGCCAGCAGCTCACAAGCGTCAGATACGCAGTATTTT. It encodes CASSSQASDTQYF.

This clonotype was detected a few times. The J gene is TRBJ2-7, the V gene TRBV20-1; D may be TRBD1 or TRBD2 (5 bases each). This CDR3 contains 13 residues. Germline V gene data show CDR1 as DFQATT and CDR2 as SNEGSKA (reference sequence). Between the trimmed V and J ends, which lost 6 bases and 3 bases, there was a span of 15 bases. DNA of the CDR3: TGCAGTGCCACGGGACCCGAAGGCTACGAGCAGTACTTC. Translation: CSATGPEGYEQYF.